Each of the 27 T cell receptor beta chains below was sequenced from the same sample in a study of blood T cell repertoires in COVID-19. Sequencing was performed with immunoSEQ multiplex PCR; in TCRdb, only in-frame clones are kept and a portion is missing. Among about 200,000 clones listed, around four fifths were seen once. The sample comprised peripheral blood. The receptor set was obtained from a woman between 50 and 59 years old with active or convalescent COVID-19.

This clone was detected only once. V usage is TRBV28 and J usage is TRBJ2-1; TRBD2 matches at 10 bases. J lost 4 bases, V lost 3 bases, and 6 bases had no gene match. Germline V gene data show CDR1 as MDHEN and CDR2 as SYDVKM. CDR3 length: 16 residues. As DNA, the CDR3 is TGTGCCAGCAGTTTTGGGGCTAGCGGGAGATACAATGAGCAGTTCTTC. Encoded protein: CASSFGASGRYNEQFF.

The CDR3 protein is CASSPHGTEAFF. CDR3 DNA: TGTGCCAGCAGCCCCCACGGCACTGAAGCTTTCTTT. The chain employs TRBV6-5 and TRBJ1-1; no reliable D call. Trimming left V 6 bases short and J 4 bases short, with 9 bases between. Germline CDR1 reads MNHEY; CDR2 reads SVGAGI. The CDR3 has 12 residues.

This sequence joins TRBV29-1 and TRBJ1-2; 10 bases fit TRBD1. This CDR3 is 13 amino acids long. Germline assignment: CDR1 SQVTM and CDR2 ANQGSEA. Germline trimming cut 6 bases from V and 4 bases from J; bases unmatched to any gene: 5. CDR3 loop: CSVERDRGYGYTF. The CDR3 nucleotides are TGCAGCGTAGAACGGGACAGGGGCTATGGCTACACCTTC.

The chain carries TRBV29-1 and TRBJ2-3; TRBD2 aligns across 8 bases. The V gene end was trimmed by 3 bases and the J gene end by 2 bases; junction bases not matched to a gene: 10. Germline V CDR1 and CDR2: SQVTM, ANQGSEA. CDR3 length: 16 amino acids. The CDR3 sequence: CSVDLVAGRATDTQYF. The DNA for the CDR3 is TGCAGCGTTGATTTGGTAGCGGGACGGGCCACAGATACGCAGTATTTT.

The gene calls are TRBV21-1 and TRBJ1-1; the DNA was not used to check the table's D call, TRBD1. TRBV21-1 is a pseudogene segment. This CDR3 contains 16 residues. In nucleotides, the CDR3 is TGTGCCAGCAGCCCCGTTAGGGACAGGGGGCCCTTTGAAGCTTTCTTT. Translating it yields CASSPVRDRGPFEAFF.

This clone came up a few times. The chain recombines TRBV7-3 with TRBJ2-1; 8 bases agree with TRBD2. Trimming removed 5 bases from V and 4 bases from J; junction bases left unmatched: 10. The V gene's germline CDR1 is SGHTA and CDR2 FQGTGA. This CDR3 is 16 amino acids long. CDR3 nucleotides: TGTGCCAGCAGCCCTATGCTGGCGGGAGGTTACAATGAGCAGTTCTTC. Protein: CASSPMLAGGYNEQFF.

The chain uses TRBV2 and TRBJ1-1; D is ambiguous. Trimming stripped 7 bases from V and 3 bases from J, with 9 bases between. CDR1 is SNHLY, CDR2 FYNNEI, per germline. The CDR3 is 12 residues long. DNA of the CDR3: TGTGCCAGCACCCTTATCGACACTGAAGCTTTCTTT. Protein product: CASTLIDTEAFF.

The chain joins TRBV6-4 to TRBJ1-5, with TRBD1 matching over 10 bases. In germline, CDR1 is MRHNA, CDR2 SNTAGT. J lost 3 bases, V lost 8 bases, and 13 bases had no gene match. The CDR3 has 17 amino acids. This CDR3 is CASGGQGRGAHNQPQHF. As DNA, the CDR3 is TGTGCCAGCGGGGGACAGGGGAGAGGGGCACACAATCAGCCCCAGCATTTT.

J is TRBJ2-5 and V is TRBV5-4, with a tentative D call TRBD2 (6 bases). Trimming cost V 3 bases and J 9 bases, with 12 bases left between them. The germline gives CDR1 SGHNT, CDR2 YYREEE (reference sequence). This CDR3 is built from 12 residues. Here the CDR3 reads CASSSAGGAQYF. The CDR3 DNA reads as TGTGCCAGCAGCTCGGCCGGGGGAGCCCAGTACTTC.

V gene TRBV24-1 combines with J gene TRBJ1-2; D unclear. CDR1 KGHDR and CDR2 SFDVKD come from the germline V gene. Trimming took 4 bases from V and 4 from J, leaving 6 bases between them. The CDR3 runs 12 residues. This CDR3 reads CATSDHSYGYTF. CDR3 DNA sequence: TGTGCCACCAGTGACCACAGCTATGGCTACACCTTC.

This chain links TRBV28 with TRBJ2-7; TRBD1 matches 7 bases. J was trimmed by 2 bases and V by 4 bases; bases with no gene match: 8. The CDR3 extends over 15 amino acids. The germline V gene has CDR1 MDHEN and CDR2 SYDVKM. The DNA for the CDR3 is TGTGCCAGCAGTTCGTCCGGGACAGTACCCTACGAGCAGTACTTC. Translated: CASSSSGTVPYEQYF.

The genes are TRBV7-9 and TRBJ1-4; D call uncertain. The CDR3 is 12 residues long. Trimming stripped 5 bases from V and 8 bases from J, with 9 bases between. Germline V CDR1 and CDR2: SEHNR, FQNEAQ (reference sequence). CDR3 nucleotides: TGTGCCAGCAGCCGGAGAGAGGAAAAACTGTTTTTT. Translating it yields CASSRREEKLFF.

This clone was observed a single time. V is TRBV27 and J is TRBJ2-7, with D tentatively TRBD2 (7 bases). This CDR3 has 12 amino acids. Germline V lookup: CDR1 MNHEY, CDR2 SMNVEV (reference sequence). V lost 5 bases, J lost 6 bases, and 11 bases lay in between. CDR3 amino acids: CASSPGGLEQYF. The CDR3, as DNA: TGTGCCAGCAGTCCCGGGGGGCTCGAGCAGTACTTC.

The V and J genes are TRBV18 and TRBJ2-3; D is perhaps TRBD2 (5 bases). With 2 bases removed from V and 3 bases from J, the gap between germline ends came to 9 bases. This CDR3 spans 14 amino acids. Per the germline V gene, CDR1 is KGHSH and CDR2 is LQKENI. The DNA of the CDR3 is TGTGCCAGCTCACCAGTGGACTCGACAGATACGCAGTATTTT. It encodes CASSPVDSTDTQYF.

This sequence joins TRBV11-2 and TRBJ1-6, with 7 bases that match TRBD1. The junction had 2 bases not matched to a gene; V was cut back by 5 bases and J by 10 bases. CDR1 is SGHAT, CDR2 FQNNGV, per germline. CDR3 length equals 12 residues. CDR3 DNA sequence: TGTGCCAGCAGCCGGGACAGCTCACCCCTCCACTTT. Translating it yields CASSRDSSPLHF.

This chain joins TRBV9 and TRBJ2-1; a weak D match, TRBD2 (6 bases). This CDR3 spans 15 amino acids. The V end lost 5 bases, the J end lost 2 bases, and 14 bases lay between the germline ends. Germline V gene sequence: CDR1 SGDLS, CDR2 YYNGEE. CDR3 in DNA: TGTGCCAGCAGTGCTATAGCGGAGCCCTACAATGAGCAGTTCTTC. Protein product: CASSAIAEPYNEQFF. The full variable domain, rest sourced from reference TRBV9 and TRBJ2-1, is DSGVTQTPKHLITATGQRVTLRCSPRSGDLSVYWYQQSLDQGLQFLIQYYNGEERAKGNILERFSAQQFPDLHSELNLSSLELGDSALYFCASSAIAEPYNEQFFGPGTRLTVL.

This clone was counted between two and nine times. The chain joins TRBV9 to TRBJ2-7; 10 bases line up with TRBD2. Germline CDR1 reads SGDLS; CDR2 reads YYNGEE. CDR3 size: 17 residues. The J segment lost 0 bases and the V segment lost 0 bases, leaving 6 bases of the junction unmatched. Here the CDR3 DNA reads TGTGCCAGCAGCGTAGGGGGGGCTAGCGGGAGCTCCTACGAGCAGTACTTC. As protein: CASSVGGASGSSYEQYF.

J is TRBJ2-7 and V is TRBV19, with 10 bases fitting TRBD2. The CDR3 extends over 14 amino acids. The germline gives CDR1 LNHDA, CDR2 SQIVND (reference sequence). V was clipped by 4 bases and J by 4 bases; unmatched bases: 4. The CDR3 is CASSTRSGRYEQYF. For the CDR3, the DNA is TGTGCCAGTAGTACCCGTAGCGGGAGGTACGAGCAGTACTTC.

This chain uses TRBV5-6 with TRBJ1-6, with 8 bases identical to TRBD1. The CDR3 sequence is 16 residues long. The trim removed 0 bases at V and 15 bases at J, leaving 14 bases unmatched. CDR1 and CDR2 from the germline V gene are SGHDT and YYEEEE. The CDR3 sequence: CASSLVPGTGTSGLHF. As DNA, the CDR3 is TGTGCCAGCAGCTTGGTTCCCGGGACAGGTACCTCAGGCCTCCACTTT.

CDR3 sequence: CASRDRGRSPLHF. The CDR3 DNA follows: TGTGCCAGTAGGGACCGAGGGAGGTCACCCCTCCACTTT. The J gene is TRBJ1-6, the V gene TRBV19, with D unresolved. Trimming left V 6 bases short and J 10 bases short, with 13 bases between. Per the germline V gene, CDR1 is LNHDA and CDR2 is SQIVND (reference sequence). This CDR3 is 13 amino acids long.

This rearrangement joins TRBV28 to TRBJ2-3; the D is unclear. The CDR3 runs to 13 residues. Trimming pared 8 bases from V and 6 bases from J, leaving 15 bases between. Germline V gives CDR1 MDHEN, CDR2 SYDVKM. For the CDR3, the DNA is TGTGCCAGCGGTATCAGCCGGGTGGATACGCAGTATTTT. This encodes CASGISRVDTQYF.

The rearrangement uses TRBV29-1 and TRBJ2-3; TRBD1 might be the D (6 bases). V was shortened by 8 bases and J by 0 bases, with 12 bases between the two germline ends. Germline V lookup: CDR1 SQVTM, CDR2 ANQGSEA. CDR3 size: 13 residues. CDR3 DNA: TGCAGCCTCACAGGGTCTAGCACAGATACGCAGTATTTT. Its translation: CSLTGSSTDTQYF.

The chain uses TRBV28 and TRBJ1-1; possibly TRBD1 for D (6 bases). This CDR3 is built from 13 residues. CDR1 and CDR2 (germline): MDHEN, SYDVKM. Trimming removed 6 bases at V and 6 bases at J, with 14 bases between. The CDR3 region has the DNA TGTGCCAGCAGCCCGTCTCCAGGGGCTGAAGCTTTCTTT. Protein: CASSPSPGAEAFF.

J is TRBJ2-1 and V is TRBV19; D is undetermined. The ends were cut back, 7 bases at V and 0 bases at J, with 7 bases in the middle. This CDR3 is 13 amino acids long. Germline CDR1 LNHDA, CDR2 SQIVND (reference sequence). The CDR3 spells CASKANSYNEQFF. The CDR3 DNA follows: TGTGCCAGTAAAGCAAACTCCTACAATGAGCAGTTCTTC.

This clone was counted a few times. V gene TRBV10-2 combines with J gene TRBJ2-3; 7 bases align to TRBD1. The CDR3 loop spans 14 amino acids. V lost 10 bases and J lost 0; bases outside the gene matches: 7. Germline lookup yields CDR1 WSHSY and CDR2 SAAADI. In DNA, the CDR3 is TGCGCCACCCTCCCGGGACAGAGCACAGATACGCAGTATTTT. This translates into CATLPGQSTDTQYF.

The chain couples TRBV28 to TRBJ2-5; maybe TRBD1 (6 bases). The germline CDR1 and CDR2 sequences are MDHEN and SYDVKM. Deletions cut 6 bases from V and 3 bases from J, with 17 bases between. The CDR3 is made up of 15 amino acids. CDR3 nucleotides: TGTGCCAGCAGCGCTCCCAGGGGTGGGGAAGAGACCCAGTACTTC. Its translation: CASSAPRGGEETQYF.

Worth noting for this clone: An end of the junction differs from the germline gene, which may be a read error. The chain carries TRBV7-2 and TRBJ2-3; D might be TRBD2 (5 bases). Germline assignment: CDR1 SGHTA and CDR2 FQGNSA. CDR3 length: 15 residues. CDR3 DNA sequence: TGTGCCAGCACCTTATCAGCGGCCGGCACAGATACGCAGTATTTT. It translates to CASTLSAAGTDTQYF.